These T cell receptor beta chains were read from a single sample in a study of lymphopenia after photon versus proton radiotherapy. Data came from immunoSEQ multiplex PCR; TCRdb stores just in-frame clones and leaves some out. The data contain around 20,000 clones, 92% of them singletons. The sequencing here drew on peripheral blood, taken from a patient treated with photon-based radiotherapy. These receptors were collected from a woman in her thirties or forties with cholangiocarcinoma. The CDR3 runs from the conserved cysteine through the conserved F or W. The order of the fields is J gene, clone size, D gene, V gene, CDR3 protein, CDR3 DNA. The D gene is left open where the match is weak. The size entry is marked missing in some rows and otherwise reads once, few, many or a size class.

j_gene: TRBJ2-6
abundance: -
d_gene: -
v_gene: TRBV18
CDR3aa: CASSPREASGANVLTF
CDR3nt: TGTGCCAGCTCACCAAGGGAGGCATCTGGGGCCAACGTCCTGACTTTC

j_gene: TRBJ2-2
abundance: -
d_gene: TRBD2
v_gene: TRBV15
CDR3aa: CATSRDPSGKYTGELFF
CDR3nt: TGTGCCACCAGCAGAGACCCTAGCGGGAAATACACCGGGGAGCTGTTTTTT

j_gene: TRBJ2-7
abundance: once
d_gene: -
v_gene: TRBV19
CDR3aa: CASRFGYGNSYEQYF
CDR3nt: TGTGCCAGTAGATTCGGCTACGGTAACTCCTACGAGCAGTACTTC

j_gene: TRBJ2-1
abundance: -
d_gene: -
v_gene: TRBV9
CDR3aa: CASSESEGVLYNEQFF
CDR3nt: TGTGCCAGCAGCGAGAGCGAGGGAGTACTCTACAATGAGCAGTTCTTC

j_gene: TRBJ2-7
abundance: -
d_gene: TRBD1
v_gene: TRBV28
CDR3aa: CASSPPGGQGPEQYF
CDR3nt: TGTGCCAGCAGTCCTCCCGGGGGACAGGGACCCGAGCAGTACTTC

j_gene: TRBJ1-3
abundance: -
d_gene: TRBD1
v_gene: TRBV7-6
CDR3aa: CASSLDRAGGNTIYF
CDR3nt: TGTGCCAGCAGCTTGGACAGGGCAGGCGGAAACACCATATATTTT

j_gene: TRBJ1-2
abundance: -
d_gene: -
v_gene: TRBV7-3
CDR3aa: CASSPGFGGGYTF
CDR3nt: TGTGCCAGCAGCCCCGGATTTGGTGGAGGCTACACCTTC

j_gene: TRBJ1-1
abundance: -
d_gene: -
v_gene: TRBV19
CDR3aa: CASRERTRVPEAFF
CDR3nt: TGTGCCAGTAGAGAAAGGACAAGGGTACCTGAAGCTTTCTTT

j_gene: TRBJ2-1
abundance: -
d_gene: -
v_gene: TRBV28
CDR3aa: CATLLRTTSSEQFF
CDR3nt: TGTGCCACCTTACTGAGGACTACCTCGAGCGAGCAGTTCTTC

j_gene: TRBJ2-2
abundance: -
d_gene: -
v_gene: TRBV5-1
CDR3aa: CASSLVPGELFF
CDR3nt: TGCGCCAGCAGCTTGGTACCCGGGGAGCTGTTTTTT

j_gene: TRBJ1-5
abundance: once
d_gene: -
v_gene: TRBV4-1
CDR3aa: CASSQLHVSNQPQHF
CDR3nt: TGCGCCAGCAGCCAACTCCACGTTAGCAATCAGCCCCAGCATTTT

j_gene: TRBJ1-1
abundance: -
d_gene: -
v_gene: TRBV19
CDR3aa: CASSIWGYTEAFF
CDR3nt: TGTGCCAGTAGTATATGGGGGTACACTGAAGCTTTCTTT

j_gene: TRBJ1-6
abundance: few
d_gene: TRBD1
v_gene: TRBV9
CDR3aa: CASSPQTGDSPLHF
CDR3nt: TGTGCCAGCAGTCCTCAGACAGGGGATTCACCCCTCCACTTT

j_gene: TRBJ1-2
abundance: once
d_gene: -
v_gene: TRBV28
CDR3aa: CASSLREGGYTF
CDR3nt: TGTGCCAGCAGTCTCAGGGAGGGAGGCTACACCTTC

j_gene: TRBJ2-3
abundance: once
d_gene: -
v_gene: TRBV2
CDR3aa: CASGRDTSTDTQYF
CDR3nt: TGTGCCAGCGGACGGGACACTAGCACAGATACGCAGTATTTT

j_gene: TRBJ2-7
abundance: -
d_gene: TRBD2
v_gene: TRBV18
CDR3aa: CASSDRAGGLNEQYF
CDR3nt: TGTGCCAGCTCGGACCGAGCGGGAGGCTTGAACGAGCAGTACTTC

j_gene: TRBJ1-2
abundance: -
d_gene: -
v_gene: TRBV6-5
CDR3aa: CASRYRQGSAYGYTF
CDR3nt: TGTGCCAGCAGATATCGTCAGGGATCTGCCTATGGCTACACCTTC

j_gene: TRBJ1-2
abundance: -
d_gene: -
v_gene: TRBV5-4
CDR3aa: CASSHQTVGDYGYTF
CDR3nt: TGTGCCAGCAGCCATCAGACCGTTGGAGACTATGGCTACACCTTC

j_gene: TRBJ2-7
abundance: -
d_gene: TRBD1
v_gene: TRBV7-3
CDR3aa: CASSLTGGASIEQYF
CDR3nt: TGTGCCAGCAGCTTAACAGGGGGCGCTTCGATTGAGCAGTACTTC

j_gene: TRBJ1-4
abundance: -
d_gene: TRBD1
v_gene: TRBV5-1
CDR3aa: CASSVTQGAGEKLFF
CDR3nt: TGCGCCAGCAGCGTGACCCAGGGGGCCGGTGAAAAACTGTTTTTT